These 17 T cell receptor beta chains were sequenced from one sample in a study of vaccination effects on CD4 cells after COVID-19. Antigen-specific CD4+ T cells expanded by the ViraFEST assay with viral peptide pools were then sequenced. Between days 9 and 11 of culture, CD4+ T cells were separated out. This table comes from immunoSEQ multiplex PCR, and its TCRdb copy is limited to in-frame clones, with some not included. The sample lists tens of thousands of clones, approximately 81% seen once, with more than 1.5% in the top ten. Their antigens remain unidentified. The sequencing used CD4+ T cells from PBMCs cultured with HCoV-229E spike peptides, collected before COVID-19 vaccination. These receptors all stem from a human donor who received a COVID-19 vaccine.

The chain links TRBV5-1 to TRBJ1-4, with a possible D match to TRBD1 (6 bases). V gave up 4 bases and J gave up 0 bases, with 13 bases separating them. The CDR3 is made up of 16 amino acids. Per the germline V gene, CDR1 is SGHRS and CDR2 is YFSETQ. The CDR3 sequence: CASSTGQTTTNEKLFF. For the CDR3, the DNA is TGCGCCAGCAGCACGGGACAAACCACAACTAATGAAAAACTGTTTTTT. Using reference TRBV5-1 and TRBJ1-4 for the parts outside the CDR3, the full variable domain is KAGVTQTPRYLIKTRGQQVTLSCSPISGHRSVSWYQQTPGQGLQFLFEYFSETQRNKGNFPGRFSGRQFSNSRSEMNVSTLELGDSALYLCASSTGQTTTNEKLFFGSGTQLSVL.

The chain uses TRBV7-8 and TRBJ1-2, with D maybe TRBD1 (6 bases). The germline CDR1 and CDR2 sequences are SGHVS and FQNEAQ. The CDR3 extends over 15 amino acids. V was shortened by 6 bases and J by 6 bases, with 20 bases between the two germline ends. This CDR3 is CASSQTRTGLNGYTF. The CDR3 DNA reads TGTGCCAGCAGTCAAACCCGTACAGGGCTTAATGGCTACACCTTC.

The chain joins TRBV7-2 to TRBJ2-3; 8 positions match TRBD1. After removal of 6 bases from V and 2 bases from J, the junction contained 10 bases not matched to a gene. CDR3 length: 16 residues. Germline CDR1 is SGHTA and CDR2 is FQGNSA. CDR3 sequence: CASRYQGATSTDTQYF. The CDR3 DNA reads TGTGCCAGCAGGTATCAGGGGGCCACCTCCACAGATACGCAGTATTTT. Complete variable domain (other parts from reference TRBV7-2 and TRBJ2-3): GAGVSQSPSNKVTEKGKDVELRCDPISGHTALYWYRQSLGQGLEFLIYFQGNSAPDKSGLPSDRFSAERTGGSVSTLTIQRTQQEDSAVYLCASRYQGATSTDTQYFGPGTRLTVL.

V gene TRBV11-3 combines with J gene TRBJ2-5, with D perhaps matching TRBD1 or TRBD2 (5 bases each). V lost 4 bases and J lost 8, with 20 bases in between. The V gene's germline CDR1 is SGHNT and CDR2 YENEEA. This CDR3 comprises 15 residues. The CDR3 bases are TGTGCCAGCAGCTCCACCATTATGGGGGATCCAACCCAGTACTTC. This gives the protein CASSSTIMGDPTQYF.

V is TRBV6-1 and J is TRBJ1-6; D is possibly TRBD1 (5 bases). The CDR3 length is 15 residues. Germline assignment: CDR1 MNHNS and CDR2 SASEGT. The germline V and J ends were trimmed by 1 base and 6 bases, with 10 bases remaining between them. The CDR3 DNA reads as TGTGCCAGCAGTGAAGGGGGCAGGGTTAATTCACCCCTCCACTTT. Translated: CASSEGGRVNSPLHF.

The CDR3, as DNA: TGTGCCAGCAGCTCCAACAGAAACACCGGGGAGCTGTTTTTT. Translating gives CASSSNRNTGELFF. J is TRBJ2-2 and V is TRBV7-9; D call uncertain. Trimming shortened V by 4 bases and J by 2 bases, and 8 bases separated the two germline ends. The germline V gene has CDR1 SEHNR and CDR2 FQNEAQ (reference sequence). The CDR3 totals 14 residues.

This chain joins TRBV19 and TRBJ1-3, with unresolved D. The CDR3 has 14 amino acids. Trimming stripped 7 bases from V and 0 bases from J, with 10 bases between. CDR1 is LNHDA, CDR2 SQIVND, per germline (reference sequence). The CDR3 here is CASTPGYSGNTIYF. CDR3 bases: TGTGCCAGTACCCCAGGTTACTCTGGAAACACCATATATTTT.

The chain links TRBV11-3 to TRBJ2-2, with D perhaps TRBD2 (6 bases). The ends were cut back, 5 bases at V and 2 bases at J, with 15 bases in the middle. Germline V gene sequence: CDR1 SGHNT, CDR2 YENEEA. The CDR3 runs to 16 residues. DNA for the CDR3: TGTGCCAGCAGCGGTGGTTTTAGCGGTAACACCGGGGAGCTGTTTTTT. This sequence encodes CASSGGFSGNTGELFF.

In this sample, this clone turned up a few times. The chain couples TRBV7-2 to TRBJ2-5; D not resolved. Germline V gene sequence: CDR1 SGHTA, CDR2 FQGNSA. This CDR3 is 11 amino acids long. Between the trimmed V and J ends, which lost 5 bases and 7 bases, there was a span of 8 bases. DNA for the CDR3: TGTGCCAGCAGCCCTCAGGTGACCCAGTACTTC. Its translation: CASSPQVTQYF.

The CDR3, as DNA: TGTGCCAGCAGAAGAGATGGGGGCGGCGAGCAGTACGTC. Translation: CASRRDGGGEQYV. The chain employs TRBV6-5 and TRBJ2-7; the D gene is possibly TRBD1 (6 bases). Looked up from germline, CDR1 is MNHEY and CDR2 is SVGAGI. This CDR3 has 13 amino acids. Trimming removed 6 bases at V and 6 bases at J, with 15 bases between.

In its sample, this clone was seen a few times. The chain links TRBV5-4 to TRBJ2-1; 9 nucleotides line up with TRBD1. V dropped 4 bases and J dropped 7; count of bases not matched to a gene: 6. The CDR3 has 14 residues. Germline-derived CDR1 and CDR2 are SGHNT and YYREEE (reference sequence). CDR3 bases: TGTGCCAGCAGCGCCCTACAGGGGGCGAATGAGCAGTTCTTC. Its protein is CASSALQGANEQFF.

V usage is TRBV2 and J usage is TRBJ1-5; tentatively, D is TRBD1 (5 bases). The germline CDR1 and CDR2 sequences are SNHLY and FYNNEI. V dropped 2 bases and J dropped 4 bases, with 12 bases sitting between them. The CDR3 consists of 15 residues. CDR3 nucleotides: TGTGCCAGCAGTGAACAGGGTTTTGGAAATCAGCCCCAGCATTTT. It encodes CASSEQGFGNQPQHF.

The V and J genes are TRBV7-2 and TRBJ2-7, with 8 bases that match TRBD1. Germline V CDR1 and CDR2: SGHTA, FQGNSA. J was trimmed by 1 base and V by 1 base; bases with no gene match: 9. The CDR3 contains 17 residues. The CDR3, as DNA: TGTGCCAGCAGCTTAGAGTTGGGCAGGGGGCGTTCCTACGAGCAGTACGTC. It translates to CASSLELGRGRSYEQYV.

The chain employs TRBV5-1 and TRBJ2-5, with a weak D call TRBD2 (6 bases). The CDR3 covers 14 residues. Trimming left V 3 bases short and J 4 bases short, with 13 bases between. Germline values: CDR1 SGHRS, CDR2 YFSETQ. The CDR3 region has the DNA TGCGCCAGCAGCTCGGGACTCAGCCCAGAGACCCAGTACTTC. Its protein is CASSSGLSPETQYF.

This clone turned up a few times. This chain connects TRBV7-2 to TRBJ2-2; D is undetermined. The ends were cut back, 6 bases at V and 8 bases at J, with 16 bases in the middle. The germline gives CDR1 SGHTA, CDR2 FQGNSA. The CDR3 contains 14 residues. CDR3 protein: CASRPGPSQGELFF. Written as DNA, the CDR3 is TGTGCCAGCAGGCCCGGGCCCTCCCAGGGGGAGCTGTTTTTT. The complete variable domain, with remaining parts taken from reference TRBV7-2 and TRBJ2-2, reads GAGVSQSPSNKVTEKGKDVELRCDPISGHTALYWYRQSLGQGLEFLIYFQGNSAPDKSGLPSDRFSAERTGGSVSTLTIQRTQQEDSAVYLCASRPGPSQGELFFGEGSRLTVL.

V usage is TRBV11-2 and J usage is TRBJ2-1, with 9 bases that match TRBD2. The CDR3 is made up of 15 amino acids. Losses at the gene ends were 0 bases for V and 9 bases for J; bases not matched to a gene: 6. CDR1 and CDR2 (germline): SGHAT, FQNNGV. DNA for the CDR3: TGTGCCAGCAGCTTAGAGCGGGGGGGCGGGGTTGAGCAGTTCTTC. This sequence encodes CASSLERGGGVEQFF.

The chain links TRBV4-1 to TRBJ2-1; the match to TRBD2 covers 8 bases. This CDR3 contains 16 residues. Unmatched junction bases numbered 9, after V lost 1 base and J lost 7 bases. Germline V gives CDR1 MGHRA, CDR2 YSYEKL. CDR3 bases: TGCGCCAGCAGCCAAGCTTTAGCGGGGTTTTCGAATGAGCAGTTCTTC. This sequence encodes CASSQALAGFSNEQFF.